Listed here are 29 T cell receptor beta chains from one sample, sequenced in a study of identical twins (dated by TCRdb to the mid-2010s). Library construction relied on 5' RACE. Sequenced using an Illumina HiSeq 2000. TCRdb's own reprocessing of the public reads used fastp at Q25 and MiXCR and kept productive beta chains. Entries are consolidated by CDR3 protein sequence, retaining the most common genes and DNA. Within this sample are 1.5 million or so distinct CDR3 sequences, with about 32% of them counted one time only. Together, the top ten hold about 0.3% of the sample. Sequenced input: cord blood. These receptors all stem from a newborn girl in good health.

The chain uses TRBV13 and TRBJ1-3; 7 nucleotides agree with TRBD1. Germline assignment: CDR1 PRHDT and CDR2 FYEKMQ (reference sequence). V lost 3 bases, J lost 6 bases, and 11 bases stayed unmatched. The CDR3 covers 16 residues. The CDR3 region is CASSFEAGGKPNTIYF. CDR3 in DNA: TGTGCCAGCAGCTTCGAAGCAGGGGGAAAGCCAAACACCATATATTTT.

The chain uses TRBV9 and TRBJ2-3; D is ambiguous. This CDR3 spans 14 amino acids. The germline V and J ends were trimmed by 0 bases and 2 bases, with 7 bases remaining between them. Per the germline V gene, CDR1 is SGDLS and CDR2 is YYNGEE. The CDR3 reads CASSVAALTDTQYF. As DNA, the CDR3 is TGTGCCAGCAGCGTAGCGGCACTCACAGATACGCAGTATTTT. Together with reference TRBV9 and TRBJ2-3, the CDR3 gives the full variable domain: DSGVTQTPKHLITATGQRVTLRCSPRSGDLSVYWYQQSLDQGLQFLIQYYNGEERAKGNILERFSAQQFPDLHSELNLSSLELGDSALYFCASSVAALTDTQYFGPGTRLTVL.

This clonotype appeared many times. This rearrangement joins TRBV29-1 to TRBJ2-1; 9 bases fit TRBD2. J was trimmed by 10 bases and V by 3 bases; bases with no gene match: 13. Germline lookup yields CDR1 SQVTM and CDR2 ANQGSEA. This CDR3 comprises 15 residues. The CDR3 spells CSVDLAGGLRGEQFF. The CDR3 DNA follows: TGCAGCGTTGATTTGGCGGGAGGGCTGAGAGGGGAGCAGTTCTTC.

This rearrangement joins TRBV12-3 or TRBV12-4 to TRBJ2-1; 15 bases are a match to TRBD2. This CDR3 is 19 amino acids long. V dropped 8 bases and J dropped 4; count of bases not matched to a gene: 15. The CDR3 DNA reads TGTGCCAGCTTGAATATCCCGGGACTAGCGGGGGGCTTGTACAATGAGCAGTTCTTC. It codes for CASLNIPGLAGGLYNEQFF.

The sample holds many counts of this clonotype. The chain uses TRBV10-3 and TRBJ2-3, with D tentatively TRBD2 (5 bases). The CDR3 is 11 residues long. Looked up from germline, CDR1 is ENHRY and CDR2 is SYGVKD. V dropped 6 bases and J dropped 5 bases, with 6 bases sitting between them. CDR3 in DNA: TGTGCCATCAGCGGGGAAGATACGCAGTATTTT. It translates to CAISGEDTQYF.

The V gene is TRBV28, the J gene TRBJ2-5, with TRBD2 matching 8 bases. CDR3 size: 16 residues. V gave up 3 bases and J gave up 11 bases; unmatched junction bases: 17. Germline assignment: CDR1 MDHEN and CDR2 SYDVKM. CDR3 sequence reads: CASSFAKAGGLNEQYF. The DNA of the CDR3 is TGTGCCAGCAGTTTTGCAAAGGCGGGAGGTCTCAATGAGCAGTACTTC.

The V and J genes are TRBV9 and TRBJ1-6, with D perhaps matching TRBD1 (5 bases). From germline, CDR1 is SGDLS and CDR2 YYNGEE. The CDR3 loop spans 18 amino acids. V was shortened by 0 bases and J by 0 bases, with 13 bases between the two germline ends. CDR3 DNA: TGTGCCAGCAGCGTAGGCGTTCGGGGGGGCTCCTATAATTCACCCCTCCACTTT. This codes for CASSVGVRGGSYNSPLHF.

The chain carries TRBV18 and TRBJ1-1, with TRBD1 as a possible D gene (5 bases). Trimming removed 1 base from V and 5 bases from J, with 11 bases in between. Germline CDR1 is KGHSH and CDR2 is LQKENI. The CDR3 covers 14 residues. In DNA form, the CDR3 reads TGTGCCAGCTCACCACAGGTGGGGGGGACTGAAGCTTTCTTT. Translated, it gives CASSPQVGGTEAFF.

Only a few counts were recorded for this clonotype. This chain joins TRBV4-1 and TRBJ2-3; D is undetermined. Germline CDR1 and CDR2: MGHRA and YSYEKL. Trimming left V 4 bases short and J 5 bases short, with 10 bases between. The CDR3 runs to 13 residues. The CDR3 region is CASSPLGEDTQYF. CDR3 DNA: TGCGCCAGCAGCCCCCTTGGGGAAGATACGCAGTATTTT.

V usage is TRBV29-1 and J usage is TRBJ2-7, with 9 bases identical to TRBD1. Germline CDR1 reads SQVTM; CDR2 reads ANQGSEA. CDR3 length equals 13 residues. V was clipped by 5 bases and J by 5 bases; unmatched bases: 7. The CDR3 DNA follows: TGCAGCGTTCAAGGGGACAGGGCCCACGAGCAGTACTTC. This translates into CSVQGDRAHEQYF.

The sample holds a few counts of this clonotype. This chain joins TRBV5-1 and TRBJ2-5; 9 bases line up with TRBD2. This CDR3 is 16 amino acids long. Germline CDR1 and CDR2: SGHRS and YFSETQ. Trimming cost V 2 bases and J 3 bases; bases outside gene matches: 8. The DNA for the CDR3 is TGCGCCAGCAGCTTCCCTAGCGGGATTCGGGAAGAGACCCAGTACTTC. It encodes CASSFPSGIREETQYF.

As concerns this clonotype: The conserved closing phenylalanine or tryptophan is absent in this CDR3, likely reflecting a read error. The V gene is TRBV20-1, the J gene TRBJ2-3; D could derive from TRBD1 or TRBD2 (5 bases each). The CDR3 spans 15 residues. Trimming stripped 6 bases from V and 4 bases from J, with 20 bases between. Looked up from germline, CDR1 is DFQATT and CDR2 is SNEGSKA (reference sequence). The CDR3: CSAAKNRGGPDTQYS. Here the CDR3 DNA reads TGCAGTGCGGCCAAAAACCGGGGCGGACCAGATACGCAGTATTCT.

In this sample, this clonotype turned up a few times. The chain uses TRBV20-1 and TRBJ1-1; D is perhaps TRBD1 (5 bases). The germline gives CDR1 DFQATT, CDR2 SNEGSKA (reference sequence). The CDR3 covers 14 residues. V was cut by 2 bases and J by 4 bases, with 14 bases left in between. The CDR3 DNA reads as TGCAGTGCTAGAACCCCGACAGCCGCCACTGAAGCTTTCTTT. Residues: CSARTPTAATEAFF.

In this sample, this clonotype turned up a few times. This chain's CDR3 is CASSTSGPDTQYF. The CDR3 DNA is TGTGCCAGCAGCACTAGCGGTCCGGATACGCAGTATTTT. The chain joins TRBV12-3 or TRBV12-4 to TRBJ2-3, with TRBD2 matching over 8 bases. J lost 6 bases, V lost 6 bases, and 5 bases had no gene match. This CDR3 region has 13 residues.

This clonotype showed up just a few times. The chain combines TRBV28 with TRBJ2-2; D perhaps matches TRBD2 (6 bases). CDR3 size: 15 residues. Trimming stripped 6 bases from V and 6 bases from J, with 17 bases between. The germline gives CDR1 MDHEN, CDR2 SYDVKM. This chain's CDR3 is CASSHAGGSSGELFF. Written as DNA, the CDR3 is TGTGCCAGCAGCCACGCTGGAGGGTCATCCGGGGAGCTGTTTTTT.

The table lists this clonotype with a count of one. The genes are TRBV5-1 and TRBJ1-2, with 7 bases matching TRBD1. CDR1 SGHRS and CDR2 YFSETQ come from the germline V gene. The CDR3 is made up of 13 amino acids. Trimming at V came to 5 bases and at J to 3 bases, leaving 4 bases not matched to a gene. CDR3 sequence reads: CASRGQRDYGYTF. Here the CDR3 DNA reads TGCGCCAGCAGGGGACAGAGGGACTATGGCTACACCTTC.

This clonotype was picked up a small number of times. The rearrangement uses TRBV27 and TRBJ2-1; D unresolved. Per the germline V gene, CDR1 is MNHEY and CDR2 is SMNVEV (reference sequence). The CDR3 runs to 16 residues. V lost 5 bases and J lost 8, with 22 bases in between. CDR3 coding DNA: TGTGCCAGCAGTCCACCCCCAGGCGAGGCTGGGGATGAGCAGTTCTTC. It codes for CASSPPPGEAGDEQFF.

As for this clonotype: Germline is not matched at one junction end, which may reflect a read error. The CDR3, as DNA: TGCAGTGCTCTAAAGCCGGGACTAGCGGACCATGAAACCTACAATGAGCAGTTGTTC. Amino acids: CSALKPGLADHETYNEQLF. V is TRBV20-1 and J is TRBJ2-1, with 11 bases identical to TRBD2. The CDR3 is made up of 19 amino acids. Germline V gives CDR1 DFQATT, CDR2 SNEGSKA (reference sequence).

This clonotype was detected only a few times. This rearrangement joins TRBV19 to TRBJ1-2; D possibly corresponds to TRBD1 (6 bases). The germline gives CDR1 LNHDA, CDR2 SQIVND (reference sequence). V was shortened by 6 bases and J by 1 base, with 12 bases between the two germline ends. The CDR3 totals 14 residues. In DNA form, the CDR3 reads TGTGCCAGTAGCCCAGGGGTGTTTAACTATGGCTACACCTTC. Residues: CASSPGVFNYGYTF.

This clonotype came up once. The CDR3 protein is CASSLRGLGGPYGYTF. CDR3 nucleotides: TGTGCCAGCAGTTTGAGGGGTTTAGGCGGCCCCTATGGCTACACCTTC. V is TRBV27 and J is TRBJ1-2, with a weak D call TRBD1 (5 bases). Germline loops: CDR1 MNHEY, CDR2 SMNVEV (reference sequence). The CDR3 has 16 residues. Trimming stripped 3 bases from V and 4 bases from J, with 18 bases between.

This clonotype appeared a single time. CDR3 coding DNA: TGTGCCAGCAGTTACTCTAGCCTCTACAATGAGCAGTTCTTC. Amino acids: CASSYSSLYNEQFF. V and J are TRBV6-6 and TRBJ2-1, with D unclear. V was shortened by 0 bases and J by 3 bases, with 6 bases between the two germline ends. The CDR3 contains 14 residues. Germline V gives CDR1 MNHNY, CDR2 SVGAGI (reference sequence).

This clonotype has just a few counts. The V and J genes are TRBV4-2 and TRBJ2-1; TRBD2 agrees at 12 bases. The J segment lost 4 bases and the V segment lost 4 bases, leaving 5 bases of the junction unmatched. The CDR3 loop spans 16 amino acids. The germline CDR1 and CDR2 sequences are LGHNA and YNFKEQ. CDR3 nucleotide sequence: TGTGCCAGCAGCCGGAGAACTAGCGGGGGGTACAATGAGCAGTTCTTC. It translates to CASSRRTSGGYNEQFF.

The chain combines TRBV29-1 with TRBJ2-1; the D is unclear. The CDR3 contains 13 residues. Looked up from germline, CDR1 is SQVTM and CDR2 is ANQGSEA. Trimming left V 5 bases short and J 10 bases short, with 18 bases between. The CDR3 DNA is TGCAGCGTTAGGCTTAGACTGACGTTCGAGCAGTTCTTC. Translated, it gives CSVRLRLTFEQFF.

This clonotype was counted only a few times. The chain has TRBV7-6 and TRBJ1-2, with 10 bases identical to TRBD1. The CDR3 is 16 amino acids. Germline-derived CDR1 and CDR2 are SGHVS and FNYEAQ. The ends lost 0 bases at V and 6 bases at J; junction bases unmatched: 7. The CDR3: CASSLAFGQGGNGYTF. CDR3 bases: TGTGCCAGCAGCTTAGCATTCGGACAGGGGGGGAATGGCTACACCTTC.

The genes are TRBV19 and TRBJ2-1; the match to TRBD2 covers 10 bases. The germline CDR1 and CDR2 sequences are LNHDA and SQIVND (reference sequence). The CDR3 is 19 amino acids. J lost 9 bases, V lost 3 bases, and 20 bases had no gene match. DNA of the CDR3: TGTGCCAGTAGTATTCGGCCTAGCGGGGGTCTCGTGGAGGGGTGTGAGCAGTTCTTC. Residues: CASSIRPSGGLVEGCEQFF.

V gene TRBV13 combines with J gene TRBJ2-7, with D possibly TRBD1 on 6 matching bases. V was pared by 4 bases and J by 4 bases, with 26 bases between. Germline-derived CDR1 and CDR2 are PRHDT and FYEKMQ (reference sequence). The CDR3 is made up of 18 amino acids. CDR3 sequence (DNA): TGTGCCAGCAGCTCGGGGCGCCGCATGACAGGATACCTTTACGAGCAGTACTTC. Its translation is CASSSGRRMTGYLYEQYF.

The chain recombines TRBV19 with TRBJ2-4; the D is unclear. The tail of the sequence fits TRBJ2-7 better, so the J call may be wrong. This CDR3 has 14 amino acids. Looked up from germline, CDR1 is LNHDA and CDR2 is SQIVND (reference sequence). CDR3 bases: TGTGCCAGTAGTACAGCCCTAGTGGGCTACGAGCAGTACTTC. Residues: CASSTALVGYEQYF.

This chain links TRBV12-3 or TRBV12-4 with TRBJ2-4, with 7 bases matching TRBD1. This CDR3 has 13 residues. V shed 6 bases, J shed 7 bases, and the junction held 6 bases outside the gene matches. CDR3 in amino acids: CASRKTGMNIQYF. The CDR3 DNA is TGTGCCAGCAGAAAGACAGGGATGAACATTCAGTACTTC.

This clonotype has just a few counts. The V call is TRBV7-9, the J call TRBJ2-7; 8 bases are a match to TRBD2. The germline gives CDR1 SEHNR, CDR2 FQNEAQ (reference sequence). V shed 0 bases and J 5 bases; nucleotides not matched to a gene: 0. The CDR3 extends over 13 amino acids. The CDR3 sequence: CASSLASGDEQYF. CDR3 bases: TGTGCCAGCAGCTTAGCTAGCGGGGACGAGCAGTACTTC.